A single sample gave rise to the 6 T cell receptor beta chains below, sequenced in a study of T-cell memory formation after mild COVID-19. TCRdb recomputed calls from the 5' RACE reads with MiXCR, one row per CDR3 protein. Seen here are hundreds of thousands of distinct CDR3 sequences, 25% to 30% observed once, and the top ten hold about 13%. Sequencing was performed on PBMCs or a T cell subset sorted from them (not recorded which). Receptors were obtained from an adult woman who had mild COVID-19 (a few samples of this study predate the infection). Cell type and time point are not known.

This sequence joins TRBV15 and TRBJ2-5; possibly TRBD1 for D (8 bases). The germline V and J ends were trimmed by 0 bases and 6 bases, with 23 bases remaining between them. The length of the CDR3 is 18 residues. The germline V gene encodes CDR1 LNHNV and CDR2 YYDKDF (reference sequence). The CDR3 loop is CATSREASHRGGGKTQYF. The CDR3 nucleotides are TGTGCCACCAGCAGAGAGGCATCCCACAGGGGGGGAGGAAAGACCCAGTACTTC. Filled out from reference TRBV15 and TRBJ2-5, the complete variable domain reads DAMVIQNPRYQVTQFGKPVTLSCSQTLNHNVMYWYQQKSSQAPKLLFHYYDKDFNNEADTPDNFQSRRPNTSFCFLDIRSPGLGDTAMYLCATSREASHRGGGKTQYFGPGTRLLVL.

This chain joins TRBV20-1 and TRBJ2-5; no clear D gene. Germline loops: CDR1 DFQATT, CDR2 SNEGSKA (reference sequence). V lost 6 bases, J lost 4 bases, and 9 bases lay in between. The CDR3 spans 11 residues. In DNA form, the CDR3 reads TGCAGTGCGTACAACGGAGAGACCCAGTACTTC. Translation: CSAYNGETQYF.

The genes are TRBV7-9 and TRBJ2-6, with TRBD1 matching 7 bases. This CDR3 contains 16 residues. Germline CDR1 reads SEHNR; CDR2 reads FQNEAQ (reference sequence). The junction had 7 bases not matched to a gene; V was cut back by 8 bases and J by 0 bases. The CDR3 region is CASQTGLNSGANVLTF. CDR3 DNA sequence: TGTGCCAGCCAGACAGGGCTCAACTCTGGGGCCAACGTCCTGACTTTC.

This chain connects TRBV25-1 to TRBJ2-5; D call uncertain. Germline CDR1 MGHDK, CDR2 SYGVNS. The CDR3 totals 13 residues. The V and J ends lost 6 bases and 4 bases respectively, with 12 bases between them. The CDR3: CASRDMGSETQYF. The CDR3 bases are TGTGCCAGCAGGGATATGGGGTCAGAGACCCAGTACTTC.

This clonotype came up a few times. This chain joins TRBV6-5 and TRBJ2-5; D is unresolved. The germline CDR1 and CDR2 sequences are MNHEY and SVGAGI. With 0 bases removed from V and 7 bases from J, the gap between germline ends came to 3 bases. The CDR3 consists of 11 residues. CDR3 sequence (DNA): TGTGCCAGCAGTTACTCTGGGACCCAGTACTTC. Encoded protein: CASSYSGTQYF.

The sample holds many counts of this clonotype. Here the CDR3 reads CSARPGQSNSPLHF. For the CDR3, the DNA is TGCAGTGCTAGACCAGGACAGAGCAATTCACCCCTCCACTTT. The rearrangement joins TRBV20-1 to TRBJ1-6; possibly TRBD1 for D (6 bases). Germline CDR1 and CDR2: DFQATT and SNEGSKA (reference sequence). V was cut by 2 bases and J by 7 bases, with 12 bases left in between. CDR3 length equals 14 residues.